This TCR beta chain was documented in a study of identical twins. In this sample, this clonotype turned up many times. TCRdb processed the 5' RACE reads anew with MiXCR; each CDR3 protein has one entry. The table records fewer than 650,000 distinct CDR3 sequences, 7.1% of them present only once. Trimming pared 5 bases from V and 4 bases from J, leaving 18 bases between. From germline, CDR1 is SEHNR and CDR2 FQNEAQ (reference sequence). The CDR3 runs 15 residues. Separately, the same data were catalogued under a study of yellow fever vaccine responses in identical twins.

Input material: PBMCs. This clonotype was obtained from a woman younger than 35 in good health. The J gene is TRBJ2-7, the V gene TRBV7-9; D is tentatively TRBD1 or TRBD2 (6 bases each). The CDR3 loop is CASSPQGGLGYEQYF. For the CDR3, the DNA is TGTGCCAGCAGCCCCCAAGGGGGGCTTGGATACGAGCAGTACTTC.